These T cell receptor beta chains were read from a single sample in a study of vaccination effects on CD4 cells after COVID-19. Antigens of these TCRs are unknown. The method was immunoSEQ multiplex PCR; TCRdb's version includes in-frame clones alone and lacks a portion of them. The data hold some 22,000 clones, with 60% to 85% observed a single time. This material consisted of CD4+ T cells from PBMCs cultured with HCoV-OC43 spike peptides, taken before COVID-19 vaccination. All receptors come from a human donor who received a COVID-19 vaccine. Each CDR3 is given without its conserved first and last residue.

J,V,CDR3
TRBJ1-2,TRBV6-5,ASSYSAGDRYGYT
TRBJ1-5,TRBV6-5,ASRAASSNQPQH
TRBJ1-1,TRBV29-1,SVERGMNTEAF
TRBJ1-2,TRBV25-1,ASTPTGGTYGYT
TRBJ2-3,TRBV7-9,ASSSSGSSDTQY
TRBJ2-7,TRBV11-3,ASSLDKSRDLLLRSYEQY
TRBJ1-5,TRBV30,AWSVGTSSHYSNQPQH
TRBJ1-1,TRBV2,ASRRPGTEAF
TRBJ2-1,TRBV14,ASSQGAAGPTYNEQF
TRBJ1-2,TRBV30,ASLRGISGYT
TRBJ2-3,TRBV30,AWSGTSGSTDTQY
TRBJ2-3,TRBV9,ASSVSGGQGDTQY
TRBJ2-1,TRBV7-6,ASSSLAVSSYNEQF
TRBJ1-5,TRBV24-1,ATSDLAAYSNQPQH
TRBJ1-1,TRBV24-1,ATSDSTNTEAF
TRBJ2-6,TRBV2,ASSGSGANVLT
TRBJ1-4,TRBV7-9,ASSLSEKLF
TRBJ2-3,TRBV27,ASTYSGGTQY
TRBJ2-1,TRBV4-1,ASSQQDLVSYNEQF
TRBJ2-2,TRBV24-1,ATSDSKAGGTGELF
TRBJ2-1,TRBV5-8,ASRNRASGNEQF
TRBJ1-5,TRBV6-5,ASSLGFNQPQH
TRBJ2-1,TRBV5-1,ASSLFQGKGNEQF
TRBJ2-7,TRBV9,ASSVGPQGGSYEQY
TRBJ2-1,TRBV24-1,ATSDSGTSGSLHEQF
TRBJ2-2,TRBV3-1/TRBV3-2,ASSPRDSPITGELF
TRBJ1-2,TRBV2,ASSYREYYGYT
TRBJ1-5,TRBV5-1,ASSLSPGDQPQH
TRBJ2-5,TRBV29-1,SVVLTGRSGTQY
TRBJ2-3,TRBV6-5,ASRTGLGTDTQY
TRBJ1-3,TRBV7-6,ASSLLAGSGNTIY
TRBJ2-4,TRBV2,ASRTGTSGLSGNIQY
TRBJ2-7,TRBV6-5,ASRGTSGGLIEQY
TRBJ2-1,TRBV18,ASSPKLAGGSFNEQF
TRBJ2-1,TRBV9,ASSVGTSANRGEQF
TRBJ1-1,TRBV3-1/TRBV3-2,ASSPTGGVTEAF
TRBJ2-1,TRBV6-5,ASAPGSYNEQF
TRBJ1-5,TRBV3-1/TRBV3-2,ASSRQLNQPQH
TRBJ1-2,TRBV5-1,ASSLGDSTGYGYT
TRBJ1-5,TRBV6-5,ASSYSWGNQPQH
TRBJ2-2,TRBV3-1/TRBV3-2,ASSRAGELF
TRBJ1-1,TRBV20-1,SARDTLASF
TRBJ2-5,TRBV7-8,ASSLAGGRETQY
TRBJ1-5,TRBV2,ASGRDRGDNQPQH
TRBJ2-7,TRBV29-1,SVSKTAGGPHYEQY
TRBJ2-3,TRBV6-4,ASSDGRGGDSTDTQY
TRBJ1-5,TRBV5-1,ASSPVTGANQPQH
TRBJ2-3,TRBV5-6,ASSLWGLDRSTDTQY
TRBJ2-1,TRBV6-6,ASKRDSGTGNNEQF
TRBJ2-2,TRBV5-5,ASSFSSGTGGAGELF
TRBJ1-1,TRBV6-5,ASSYLGLAF
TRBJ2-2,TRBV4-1,ASSQEPGRNTGELF
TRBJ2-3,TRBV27,ASLPGHPTDTQY
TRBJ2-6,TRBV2,ASIVGLSGANVLT
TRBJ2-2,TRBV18,ASSPGQGARELF
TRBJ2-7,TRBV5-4,ASRPQGVGYEQY
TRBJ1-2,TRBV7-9,ASSLAQTRSNYGYT
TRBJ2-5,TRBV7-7,ASSTGRATGSRETQY
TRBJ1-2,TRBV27,ASRDPNYGYT